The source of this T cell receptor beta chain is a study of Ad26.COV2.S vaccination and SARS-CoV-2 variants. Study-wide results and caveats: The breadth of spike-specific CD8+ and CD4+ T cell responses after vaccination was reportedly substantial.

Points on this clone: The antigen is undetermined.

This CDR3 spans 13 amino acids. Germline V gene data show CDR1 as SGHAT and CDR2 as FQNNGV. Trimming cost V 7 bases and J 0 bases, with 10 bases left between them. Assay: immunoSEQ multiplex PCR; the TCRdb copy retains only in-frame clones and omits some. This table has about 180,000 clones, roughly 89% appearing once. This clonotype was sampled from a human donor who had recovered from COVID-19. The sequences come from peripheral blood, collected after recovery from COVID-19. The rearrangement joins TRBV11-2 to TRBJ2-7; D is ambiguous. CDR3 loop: CASTLGNSYEQYF. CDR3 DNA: TGTGCCAGCACCCTGGGGAACTCCTACGAGCAGTACTTC.